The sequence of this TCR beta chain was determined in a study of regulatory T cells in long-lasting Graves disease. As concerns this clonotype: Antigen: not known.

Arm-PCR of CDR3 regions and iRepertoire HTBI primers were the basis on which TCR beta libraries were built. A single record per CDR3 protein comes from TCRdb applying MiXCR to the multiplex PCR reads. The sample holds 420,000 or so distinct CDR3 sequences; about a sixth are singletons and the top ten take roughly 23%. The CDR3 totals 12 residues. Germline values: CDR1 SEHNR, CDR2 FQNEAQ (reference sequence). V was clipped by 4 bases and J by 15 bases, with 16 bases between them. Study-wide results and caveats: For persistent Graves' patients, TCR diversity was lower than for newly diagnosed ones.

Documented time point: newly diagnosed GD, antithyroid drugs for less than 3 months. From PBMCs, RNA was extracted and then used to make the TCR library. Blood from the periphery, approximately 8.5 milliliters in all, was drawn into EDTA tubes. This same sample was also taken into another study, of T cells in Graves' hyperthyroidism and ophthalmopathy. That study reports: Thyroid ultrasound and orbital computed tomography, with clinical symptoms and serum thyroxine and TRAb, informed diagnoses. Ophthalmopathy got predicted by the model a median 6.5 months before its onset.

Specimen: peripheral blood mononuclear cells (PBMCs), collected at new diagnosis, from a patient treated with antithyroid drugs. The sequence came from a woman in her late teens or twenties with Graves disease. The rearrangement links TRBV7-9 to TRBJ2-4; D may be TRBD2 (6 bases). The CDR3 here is CASSSGTLRRYF. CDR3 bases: TGTGCCAGCAGCTCCGGGACTTTGCGTCGGTACTTC. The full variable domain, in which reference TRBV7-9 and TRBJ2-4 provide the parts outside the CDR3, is DTGVSQNPRHKITKRGQNVTFRCDPISEHNRLYWYRQTLGQGPEFLTYFQNEAQLEKSRLLSDRFSAERPKGSFSTLEIQRTEQGDSAMYLCASSSGTLRRYFGAGTRLSVL.